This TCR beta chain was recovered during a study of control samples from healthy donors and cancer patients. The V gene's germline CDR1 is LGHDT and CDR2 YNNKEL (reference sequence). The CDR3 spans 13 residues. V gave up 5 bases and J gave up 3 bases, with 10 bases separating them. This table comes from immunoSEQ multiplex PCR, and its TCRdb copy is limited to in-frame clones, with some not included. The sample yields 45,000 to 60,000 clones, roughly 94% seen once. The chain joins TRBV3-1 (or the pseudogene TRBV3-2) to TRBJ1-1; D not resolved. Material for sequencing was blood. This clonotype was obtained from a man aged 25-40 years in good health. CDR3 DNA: TGTGCCAGCAGCTACTCGGGATACACTGAAGCTTTCTTT. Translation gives CASSYSGYTEAFF.